Following are 17 T cell receptor beta chains from one sample sequenced in a study of blood T cell repertoires in COVID-19. The table came from immunoSEQ multiplex PCR; TCRdb's copy has only in-frame clones and leaves some out. The sample comprises some 490,000 clones, approximately 83% of which are singletons, and roughly 3.2% rests with the top ten. Specimen: peripheral blood. The receptors derive from a human donor in a cohort sampled during active COVID-19.

The J gene is TRBJ1-5, the V gene TRBV7-9; TRBD1 matches at 9 bases. The CDR3 length is 17 residues. Trimming at V came to 4 bases and at J to 2 bases, leaving 9 bases not matched to a gene. CDR1 is SEHNR, CDR2 FQNEAQ, per germline (reference sequence). The CDR3 is CASSSHPWDRGNQPQHF. CDR3 coding DNA: TGTGCCAGCAGCTCTCACCCGTGGGACAGGGGCAATCAGCCCCAGCATTTT. The full variable domain, in which reference TRBV7-9 and TRBJ1-5 provide the parts outside the CDR3, is DTGVSQNPRHKITKRGQNVTFRCDPISEHNRLYWYRQTLGQGPEFLTYFQNEAQLEKSRLLSDRFSAERPKGSFSTLEIQRTEQGDSAMYLCASSSHPWDRGNQPQHFGDGTRLSIL.

V and J are TRBV24-1 and TRBJ1-5; TRBD1 might be the D (5 bases). The CDR3 is made up of 16 amino acids. CDR1 and CDR2 (germline): KGHDR, SFDVKD. V lost 6 bases and J lost 1, with 15 bases in between. CDR3 loop: CATSPSRGVSNQPQHF. As DNA, the CDR3 is TGTGCCACCAGTCCCTCCCGGGGGGTAAGCAATCAGCCCCAGCATTTT.

V gene TRBV2 combines with J gene TRBJ2-3, with 10 bases matching TRBD2. CDR1 is SNHLY, CDR2 FYNNEI, per germline. The CDR3 sequence is 17 residues long. V lost 8 bases and J lost 4; bases outside the gene matches: 15. CDR3 DNA: TGTGCCAGCGGAGCACTAACCCTAGCGGGAGTGCCAGATACGCAGTATTTT. Protein: CASGALTLAGVPDTQYF.

The chain links TRBV5-1 to TRBJ2-7; TRBD2 matches at 9 bases. The CDR3 has 16 residues. With 3 bases clipped from V and 3 bases from J, the junction kept 10 bases outside the gene matches. CDR1 and CDR2 (germline): SGHRS, YFSETQ. This CDR3 is CASSSGALAGYYEQYF. In nucleotides, the CDR3 is TGCGCCAGCAGCTCGGGTGCCCTAGCGGGGTACTACGAGCAGTACTTC.

This clone was found once. The V gene is TRBV10-3, the J gene TRBJ2-2; TRBD2 matches 15 bases. Looked up from germline, CDR1 is ENHRY and CDR2 is SYGVKD. CDR3 length: 17 residues. Trimming cost V 7 bases and J 5 bases; bases outside gene matches: 8. CDR3 DNA sequence: TGTGCCATCACCCTGGGACTAGCGGGAGGAAGGACCGGGGAGCTGTTTTTT. Amino acids: CAITLGLAGGRTGELFF.

The CDR3 region is CASSVGENTEAFF. The CDR3 coding sequence is TGTGCCAGCAGTGTAGGGGAGAACACTGAAGCTTTCTTT. The gene calls are TRBV7-2 and TRBJ1-1, with D possibly matching TRBD1 (5 bases). The CDR3 is 13 amino acids. Trimming stripped 6 bases from V and 1 base from J, with 9 bases between. Germline V gene data show CDR1 as SGHTA and CDR2 as FQGNSA.

J is TRBJ2-5 and V is TRBV30; no clear D gene. This CDR3 is 10 amino acids long. Germline assignment: CDR1 GTSNPN and CDR2 SVGIG (reference sequence). V was cut by 6 bases and J by 1 base, with 3 bases left in between. CDR3 coding DNA: TGTGCCTGCATCCAAGAGACCCAGTACTTC. It encodes CACIQETQYF.

The gene calls are TRBV29-1 and TRBJ2-5; 11 positions agree with TRBD2. Losses at the gene ends were 4 bases for V and 3 bases for J; bases not matched to a gene: 7. In germline, CDR1 is SQVTM, CDR2 ANQGSEA. The CDR3 has 15 residues. CDR3 DNA sequence: TGCAGCGTTGTCCCCACTAGCGGGAGTAAAGAGACCCAGTACTTC. Translating it yields CSVVPTSGSKETQYF. Using reference TRBV29-1 and TRBJ2-5 for the parts outside the CDR3, the full variable domain is SAVISQKPSRDICQRGTSLTIQCQVDSQVTMMFWYRQQPGQSLTLIATANQGSEATYESGFVIDKFPISRPNLTFSTLTVSNMSPEDSSIYLCSVVPTSGSKETQYFGPGTRLLVL.

The J gene is TRBJ1-4, the V gene TRBV14; 7 positions agree with TRBD1. The J segment lost 2 bases and the V segment lost 2 bases, leaving 11 bases of the junction unmatched. This CDR3 spans 18 amino acids. The V gene's germline CDR1 is SGHDN and CDR2 FVKESK. CDR3 residues: CASSQRWDSLGTNEKLFF. The CDR3 DNA reads as TGTGCCAGCAGCCAAAGGTGGGACAGTCTTGGGACTAATGAAAAACTGTTTTTT.

The chain is built from TRBV7-9 and TRBJ1-1, with 9 bases fitting TRBD1. There are 15 residues in the CDR3. V lost 3 bases, J lost 4 bases, and 6 bases stayed unmatched. The germline CDR1 and CDR2 sequences are SEHNR and FQNEAQ (reference sequence). The CDR3 nucleotides read TGTGCCAGCAGCTTCTCCGGGACAGGGAGCACTGAAGCTTTCTTT. This codes for CASSFSGTGSTEAFF.

The chain is built from TRBV29-1 and TRBJ1-1; D is unclear. Germline V gives CDR1 SQVTM, CDR2 ANQGSEA. The V end was cut by 7 bases, the J end by 6 bases, with 21 bases between. This CDR3 is 14 amino acids long. CDR3 nucleotide sequence: TGCAGCGCCGGGAAAGGTGTGAGGGAGGCTGAAGCTTTCTTT. It translates to CSAGKGVREAEAFF.

V and J are TRBV7-2 and TRBJ2-5, with TRBD1 matching over 7 bases. V lost 5 bases, J lost 0 bases, and 6 bases stayed unmatched. Per germline, CDR1 SGHTA and CDR2 FQGNSA. This CDR3 region has 15 residues. The CDR3: CASSLRGQYQETQYF. In DNA form, the CDR3 reads TGTGCCAGCAGCCTAAGGGGACAGTACCAAGAGACCCAGTACTTC.

This clone came up a few times. This chain joins TRBV6-6 and TRBJ1-5; tentatively, D is TRBD1 (6 bases). V was trimmed by 8 bases and J by 3 bases, leaving 17 bases between them. Looked up from germline, CDR1 is MNHNY and CDR2 is SVGAGI (reference sequence). This CDR3 region has 15 residues. The DNA of the CDR3 is TGTGCCAGCCAAACCCCCCGGACAGACAATCAGCCCCAGCATTTT. It encodes CASQTPRTDNQPQHF.

V is TRBV5-1 and J is TRBJ1-6, with 8 positions matching TRBD1. CDR3 length: 16 amino acids. V was clipped by 4 bases and J by 9 bases; unmatched bases: 12. The germline gives CDR1 SGHRS, CDR2 YFSETQ. CDR3: CASSRATGGITSPLHF. Here the CDR3 DNA reads TGCGCCAGCAGCCGGGCTACAGGGGGAATCACTTCACCCCTCCACTTT.

This chain connects TRBV5-1 to TRBJ2-3; TRBD2 might be the D (6 bases). The CDR3 spans 15 residues. In germline, CDR1 is SGHRS, CDR2 YFSETQ. V lost 0 bases and J lost 1, with 9 bases in between. The CDR3 bases are TGCGCCAGCAGCTTGGGGATAGCGGGCACAGATACGCAGTATTTT. Residues: CASSLGIAGTDTQYF.

CDR3 region: CASSLIAGGNEQFF. CDR3 nucleotides: TGTGCCAGCAGCTTAATAGCGGGAGGGAATGAGCAGTTCTTC. The chain has TRBV7-2 and TRBJ2-1; TRBD2 aligns across 11 bases. CDR3 size: 14 residues. Germline V gene lookup returns CDR1 SGHTA and CDR2 FQGNSA. Germline trimming cut 2 bases from V and 7 bases from J; bases unmatched to any gene: 1.

CDR3: CASSQFDLAGGDTQYF. Written as DNA, the CDR3 is TGTGCCAGCAGCCAGTTCGACCTAGCGGGAGGGGATACGCAGTATTTT. The chain links TRBV3-1 (or the pseudogene TRBV3-2) to TRBJ2-3; TRBD2 matches 12 bases. The V gene's germline CDR1 is LGHDT and CDR2 YNNKEL (reference sequence). With V trimmed by 3 bases and J by 6 bases, 7 bases remained unmatched. CDR3 size: 16 residues.